Listed here are 23 T cell receptor beta chains from one sample, sequenced in a study of cytomegalovirus exposure and HLA in healthy donors. The PCR had 60 Vbeta and 13 Jbeta primers. Clones were read by immunoSEQ multiplex PCR, and TCRdb kept only the in-frame ones, dropping some. The sample holds more than 150,000 clones; 80% to 85% are singletons and the top ten take 6.3%. The material sequenced was PBMCs. The receptors come from a man aged 35 to 55 in good health and CMV-seropositive.

The genes are TRBV5-4 and TRBJ1-6, with D maybe TRBD1 (5 bases). V dropped 0 bases and J dropped 8 bases, with 15 bases sitting between them. This CDR3 contains 16 residues. The germline CDR1 and CDR2 sequences are SGHNT and YYREEE (reference sequence). The CDR3: CASSLGGREGDSPLHF. DNA of the CDR3: TGTGCCAGCAGCTTGGGAGGGAGGGAAGGGGATTCACCCCTCCACTTT.

The genes are TRBV4-3 and TRBJ2-7; 9 bases are shared with TRBD1. After removal of 4 bases from V and 5 bases from J, the junction contained 6 bases not matched to a gene. Per germline, CDR1 LGHNA and CDR2 YSLEER. The CDR3 is made up of 14 amino acids. CDR3 loop: CASSRAGTGHEQYF. The CDR3 DNA reads TGCGCCAGCAGCCGGGCAGGGACAGGGCACGAGCAGTACTTC.

The V and J genes are TRBV6-6 and TRBJ2-1, with 7 nucleotides matching TRBD2. The V segment lost 1 base and the J segment 4 bases; nucleotides outside the gene matches: 4. This CDR3 spans 15 amino acids. Germline-derived CDR1 and CDR2 are MNHNY and SVGAGI (reference sequence). The CDR3 protein is CASSYFAGEYNEQFF. The CDR3 region has the DNA TGTGCCAGCAGTTACTTTGCGGGGGAGTACAATGAGCAGTTCTTC.

The chain recombines TRBV9 with TRBJ1-5; D unclear. The germline CDR1 and CDR2 sequences are SGDLS and YYNGEE. V was cut by 2 bases and J by 7 bases, with 10 bases left in between. The CDR3 is made up of 13 amino acids. The CDR3, as DNA: TGTGCCAGCAGCGTTGATGTCGGGCAGCCCCAGCATTTT. Protein product: CASSVDVGQPQHF. The full variable domain, in which reference TRBV9 and TRBJ1-5 provide the parts outside the CDR3, is DSGVTQTPKHLITATGQRVTLRCSPRSGDLSVYWYQQSLDQGLQFLIQYYNGEERAKGNILERFSAQQFPDLHSELNLSSLELGDSALYFCASSVDVGQPQHFGDGTRLSIL.

In its sample, this clone was seen a few times. This chain connects TRBV7-2 to TRBJ1-5, with TRBD1 matching 9 bases. CDR1 and CDR2 from the germline V gene are SGHTA and FQGNSA. This CDR3 is 14 amino acids long. Trimming at V came to 4 bases and at J to 4 bases, leaving 2 bases not matched to a gene. CDR3: CASSSGTGNQPQHF. CDR3 DNA: TGTGCCAGCAGCTCGGGGACAGGGAATCAGCCCCAGCATTTT.

The chain uses TRBV28 and TRBJ1-2, with D unclear. This CDR3 is built from 14 residues. Germline V gene sequence: CDR1 MDHEN, CDR2 SYDVKM. V lost 5 bases and J 7 bases, leaving 17 bases between the germline ends. The CDR3 protein is CASSPTSGSSGYTF. CDR3 nucleotides: TGTGCCAGCAGTCCCACATCCGGGTCGTCTGGCTACACCTTC.

The J gene is TRBJ2-6, the V gene TRBV10-2; D may be TRBD1 (6 bases). Germline CDR1 WSHSY, CDR2 SAAADI. This CDR3 spans 16 amino acids. Trimming left V 5 bases short and J 0 bases short, with 11 bases between. As DNA, the CDR3 is TGCGCCAGCAGTTTCGGACAGACCTCTGGGGCCAACGTCCTGACTTTC. Protein product: CASSFGQTSGANVLTF.

The rearrangement uses TRBV25-1 and TRBJ2-1; 12 bases fit TRBD1. CDR1 and CDR2 from the germline V gene are MGHDK and SYGVNS. The J segment lost 7 bases and the V segment lost 4 bases, leaving 8 bases of the junction unmatched. The CDR3 runs 16 residues. DNA of the CDR3: TGTGCCAGCAGTGGCAGGGACAGGGGGCTCGGGAATGAGCAGTTCTTC. It yields the protein CASSGRDRGLGNEQFF.

The chain has TRBV6-5 and TRBJ1-6; a possible D gene is TRBD1 (6 bases). V dropped 5 bases and J dropped 7 bases, with 15 bases sitting between them. Germline CDR1 reads MNHEY; CDR2 reads SVGAGI. The CDR3 contains 15 residues. In nucleotides, the CDR3 is TGTGCCAGCAGTCGAACAGGGTCACCCAATTCACCCCTCCACTTT. Encoded protein: CASSRTGSPNSPLHF.

The rearrangement links TRBV27 to TRBJ2-3, with D possibly TRBD1 on 7 matching bases. This CDR3 region has 16 residues. V was clipped by 0 bases and J by 4 bases, with 14 bases between them. CDR1 MNHEY and CDR2 SMNVEV come from the germline V gene (reference sequence). The CDR3 nucleotides read TGTGCCAGCAGTTTATCGCAGGGGGGAAATCCAGATACGCAGTATTTT. The encoded protein is CASSLSQGGNPDTQYF.

This chain's CDR3 is CAIVDSRTDTQYF. The DNA of the CDR3 is TGTGCCATCGTGGACAGCCGCACAGATACGCAGTATTTT. The V call is TRBV10-3, the J call TRBJ2-3, with D possibly matching TRBD1 (6 bases). CDR1 and CDR2 (germline): ENHRY, SYGVKD. Trimming stripped 8 bases from V and 1 base from J, with 10 bases between. This CDR3 spans 13 amino acids.

The chain has TRBV5-6 and TRBJ2-5, with 7 bases matching TRBD2. Germline trimming cut 0 bases from V and 3 bases from J; bases unmatched to any gene: 5. This CDR3 has 15 amino acids. Looked up from germline, CDR1 is SGHDT and CDR2 is YYEEEE. The CDR3 here is CASSLGGGWKETQYF. The DNA for the CDR3 is TGTGCCAGCAGCTTGGGCGGGGGATGGAAAGAGACCCAGTACTTC.

This chain joins TRBV2 and TRBJ2-3; no clear D gene. Trimming pared 6 bases from V and 0 bases from J, leaving 7 bases between. The germline gives CDR1 SNHLY, CDR2 FYNNEI. This CDR3 has 13 amino acids. DNA of the CDR3: TGTGCCAGCAGCGAGACTAGCACAGATACGCAGTATTTT. Translation: CASSETSTDTQYF.

V usage is TRBV4-1 and J usage is TRBJ2-7; possibly TRBD1 for D (6 bases). Germline V gene lookup returns CDR1 MGHRA and CDR2 YSYEKL. The CDR3 covers 15 residues. Trimming pared 0 bases from V and 2 bases from J, leaving 11 bases between. CDR3 in amino acids: CASSQERTAPYEQYF. The CDR3, as DNA: TGCGCCAGCAGCCAAGAACGGACAGCCCCCTACGAGCAGTACTTC.

The chain has TRBV27 and TRBJ2-7, with a possible D match to TRBD1 (5 bases). This CDR3 has 13 amino acids. Per germline, CDR1 MNHEY and CDR2 SMNVEV (reference sequence). Trimming shortened V by 4 bases and J by 7 bases, and 14 bases separated the two germline ends. The CDR3 reads CASSSHIRQEQYF. The CDR3 DNA follows: TGTGCCAGCAGTTCACATATTAGACAGGAGCAGTACTTC.

V and J are TRBV4-3 and TRBJ2-3; D call uncertain. The germline CDR1 and CDR2 sequences are LGHNA and YSLEER. The CDR3 runs 13 residues. The V gene lost 4 bases and the J gene lost 1 base, with 6 bases spanning the gap. The CDR3 loop is CASSPRGTDTQYF. The CDR3, as DNA: TGCGCCAGCAGCCCCCGGGGCACAGATACGCAGTATTTT.

This chain links TRBV5-5 with TRBJ2-1; maybe TRBD2 (6 bases). Germline V CDR1 and CDR2: SGHKS, YYEKEE (reference sequence). The CDR3 totals 13 residues. V dropped 0 bases and J dropped 6 bases, with 7 bases sitting between them. CDR3 in amino acids: CASSLVGGNEQFF. The CDR3 nucleotides are TGTGCCAGCAGCTTGGTCGGGGGCAATGAGCAGTTCTTC. The whole variable domain, filled in from reference TRBV5-5 and TRBJ2-1, reads DAGVTQSPTHLIKTRGQQVTLRCSPISGHKSVSWYQQVLGQGPQFIFQYYEKEERGRGNFPDRFSARQFPNYSSELNVNALLLGDSALYLCASSLVGGNEQFFGPGTRLTVL.

The chain recombines TRBV4-3 with TRBJ1-1, with 9 bases that match TRBD1. This CDR3 comprises 16 residues. Germline-derived CDR1 and CDR2 are LGHNA and YSLEER. The V segment lost 7 bases and the J segment 5 bases; nucleotides outside the gene matches: 14. The CDR3: CASTRVTGTGRTEAFF. Written as DNA, the CDR3 is TGCGCCAGCACGAGAGTTACCGGGACAGGGCGGACTGAAGCTTTCTTT.

The rearrangement uses TRBV30 and TRBJ1-1; possibly TRBD1 for D (6 bases). With 3 bases removed from V and 0 bases from J, the gap between germline ends came to 17 bases. CDR3 size: 16 residues. The germline gives CDR1 GTSNPN, CDR2 SVGIG (reference sequence). The CDR3 sequence is CAWSPTWTVMNTEAFF. Here the CDR3 DNA reads TGTGCCTGGAGCCCGACCTGGACAGTGATGAACACTGAAGCTTTCTTT.

This chain joins TRBV7-6 and TRBJ2-1; maybe TRBD2 (7 bases). Germline CDR1 and CDR2: SGHVS and FNYEAQ. The length of the CDR3 is 14 residues. Trimming pared 5 bases from V and 5 bases from J, leaving 13 bases between. This chain's CDR3 is CASSTRGGDNEQFF. CDR3 sequence (DNA): TGTGCCAGCAGCACTCGAGGGGGGGACAATGAGCAGTTCTTC. The full variable domain, rest sourced from reference TRBV7-6 and TRBJ2-1, is GAGVSQSPRYKVTKRGQDVALRCDPISGHVSLYWYRQALGQGPEFLTYFNYEAQQDKSGLPNDRFSAERPEGSISTLTIQRTEQRDSAMYRCASSTRGGDNEQFFGPGTRLTVL.

The chain is built from TRBV13 and TRBJ2-5; a weak D match, TRBD1 (6 bases). The CDR3 consists of 15 residues. Trimming pared 2 bases from V and 5 bases from J, leaving 15 bases between. Germline values: CDR1 PRHDT, CDR2 FYEKMQ (reference sequence). In nucleotides, the CDR3 is TGTGCCAGCAGCTTAAGACCAGGGGCCTTGGAGACCCAGTACTTC. Encoded protein: CASSLRPGALETQYF.

The gene calls are TRBV19 and TRBJ2-1; 15 positions match TRBD2. Unmatched junction bases numbered 10, after V lost 3 bases and J lost 4 bases. In germline, CDR1 is LNHDA, CDR2 SQIVND (reference sequence). The CDR3 runs to 19 residues. The CDR3 DNA reads as TGTGCCAGTAGTATCCGAGGACTAGCGGGGGGGAAGACGTACAATGAGCAGTTCTTC. Its translation is CASSIRGLAGGKTYNEQFF.

This chain connects TRBV19 to TRBJ1-6; 9 bases agree with TRBD1. Germline CDR1 is LNHDA and CDR2 is SQIVND (reference sequence). The CDR3 is 14 amino acids. V lost 4 bases to trimming and J lost 7 bases; unmatched junction nucleotides: 2. The CDR3: CASSNGQGNSPLHF. The CDR3 DNA follows: TGTGCCAGTAGTAACGGACAGGGGAATTCACCCCTCCACTTT.